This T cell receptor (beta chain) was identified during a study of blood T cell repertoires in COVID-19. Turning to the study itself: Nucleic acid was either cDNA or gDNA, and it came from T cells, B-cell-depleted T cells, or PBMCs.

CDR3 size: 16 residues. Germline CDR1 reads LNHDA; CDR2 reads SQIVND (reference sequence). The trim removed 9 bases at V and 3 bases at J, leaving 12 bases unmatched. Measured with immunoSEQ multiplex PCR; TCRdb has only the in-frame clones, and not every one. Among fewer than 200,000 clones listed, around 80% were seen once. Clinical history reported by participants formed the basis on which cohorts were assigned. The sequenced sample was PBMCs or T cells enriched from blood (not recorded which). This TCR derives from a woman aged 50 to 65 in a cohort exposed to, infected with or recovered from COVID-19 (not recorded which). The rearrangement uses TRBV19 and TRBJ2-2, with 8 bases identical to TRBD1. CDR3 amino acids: CASLKGTGPYTGELFF. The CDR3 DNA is TGTGCCAGCTTAAAAGGGACAGGACCGTACACCGGGGAGCTGTTTTTT.